A selection of T cell receptor beta chains follows, all from one sample in a study of blood T cell repertoires in COVID-19. Sequencing used immunoSEQ multiplex PCR; TCRdb keeps in-frame clones, though not all of them. This table has roughly 400,000 clones, about 88% appearing once. Source material: PBMCs or T cells enriched from blood (not recorded which). These TCRs come from a woman aged 18-35 years who had been exposed to COVID-19. Both conserved end residues are part of each CDR3. Each record gives: CDR3 DNA, CDR3 protein, V gene, clone size, D gene, J gene. D genes are given only for firm matches. Clone size is stated in some rows and not others, as once, few, many or a class when expanded.

CDR3 DNA: TGTGCCAGCAGCAAATACAGGGGGTACACCGGGGAGCTGTTTTTT
CDR3 protein: CASSKYRGYTGELFF
V gene: TRBV21-1
clone size: NA
D gene: NA
J gene: TRBJ2-2

CDR3 DNA: TGCAGCGTTGAGGGGGAGGGAAGGGCTGAAGCTTTCTTT
CDR3 protein: CSVEGEGRAEAFF
V gene: TRBV29-1
clone size: NA
D gene: NA
J gene: TRBJ1-1

CDR3 DNA: TGCGCCAGCAGCCAGTACAGGGCTGAGGAGCAGTACTTC
CDR3 protein: CASSQYRAEEQYF
V gene: TRBV4-3
clone size: NA
D gene: NA
J gene: TRBJ2-7

CDR3 DNA: TGCGCCAGCAACTATATTTACAGGGGGAATGAAAAACTGTTTTTT
CDR3 protein: CASNYIYRGNEKLFF
V gene: TRBV4-1
clone size: NA
D gene: TRBD1
J gene: TRBJ1-4

CDR3 DNA: TGTGCCTGGAGTGTAAAAGCGGGGGGCAGGGATGAGCAGTTCTTC
CDR3 protein: CAWSVKAGGRDEQFF
V gene: TRBV30
clone size: NA
D gene: TRBD2
J gene: TRBJ2-1

CDR3 DNA: TGTGCCATCAGTGACGAGGGGGACGAGCAGTACTTC
CDR3 protein: CAISDEGDEQYF
V gene: TRBV10-3
clone size: few
D gene: NA
J gene: TRBJ2-7

CDR3 DNA: TGTGCCAGCAGTGTAGTGACAGCATCCTCCTACGAGCAGTACTTC
CDR3 protein: CASSVVTASSYEQYF
V gene: TRBV27
clone size: NA
D gene: NA
J gene: TRBJ2-7

CDR3 DNA: TGCGCCAGCCCCCAAAGGGGGCTGGCCAAAAACATTCAGTACTTC
CDR3 protein: CASPQRGLAKNIQYF
V gene: TRBV5-1
clone size: NA
D gene: TRBD1
J gene: TRBJ2-4

CDR3 DNA: TGTGCCAGCAGCCATACCACAGAAGCTTTCTTT
CDR3 protein: CASSHTTEAFF
V gene: TRBV11-1
clone size: NA
D gene: NA
J gene: TRBJ1-1

CDR3 DNA: TGTGCCAGTAGTTCCATCGGAGGGCCTGAAGCTTTCTTT
CDR3 protein: CASSSIGGPEAFF
V gene: TRBV19
clone size: few
D gene: NA
J gene: TRBJ1-1

CDR3 DNA: TGTGCCAGCAGTTACTCGAGAGGATCACCCAACTATGGCTACACCTTC
CDR3 protein: CASSYSRGSPNYGYTF
V gene: TRBV6-5
clone size: NA
D gene: NA
J gene: TRBJ1-2

CDR3 DNA: TGCAGCGTTGAAGACAGGGCCAGGGTCTATGGCTACACCTTC
CDR3 protein: CSVEDRARVYGYTF
V gene: TRBV29-1
clone size: NA
D gene: NA
J gene: TRBJ1-2

CDR3 DNA: TGTGCCAGCAGCGTACTTGGGACACCCGTCGAGCAGTACTTC
CDR3 protein: CASSVLGTPVEQYF
V gene: TRBV6-5
clone size: NA
D gene: NA
J gene: TRBJ2-7

CDR3 DNA: TGTGCCAGCAACCCTACCGGGGAGGGCAATGAGCAGTTCTTC
CDR3 protein: CASNPTGEGNEQFF
V gene: TRBV28
clone size: NA
D gene: TRBD2
J gene: TRBJ2-1

CDR3 DNA: TGTGCCAGCAGCTTAGTAAGCGGTACCATGGATTTT
CDR3 protein: CASSLVSGTMDF
V gene: TRBV7-9
clone size: NA
D gene: NA
J gene: TRBJ2-3

CDR3 DNA: TGTGCCAGCAGTCCACTGGGACAGATACCCGGCTTGACCCAGTACTTC
CDR3 protein: CASSPLGQIPGLTQYF
V gene: TRBV7-9
clone size: NA
D gene: TRBD1
J gene: TRBJ2-5

CDR3 DNA: TGTGCCAGCAGTTTATTCCGCGGGGGTGAGCAGTTCTTC
CDR3 protein: CASSLFRGGEQFF
V gene: TRBV28
clone size: NA
D gene: TRBD2
J gene: TRBJ2-1

CDR3 DNA: TGCGCCAGCAGCTTACGGACAGGGAGTCCGGGCGAGCAGTACTTC
CDR3 protein: CASSLRTGSPGEQYF
V gene: TRBV5-1
clone size: once
D gene: TRBD1
J gene: TRBJ2-7

CDR3 DNA: TGCGCCAGCAGCCAAGAATCGGCAGGGGCCTATGGCTACACCTTC
CDR3 protein: CASSQESAGAYGYTF
V gene: TRBV4-1
clone size: NA
D gene: NA
J gene: TRBJ1-2

CDR3 DNA: TGCGCCAGCAGCAGCGGGACTAACTATGGCTACACCTTC
CDR3 protein: CASSSGTNYGYTF
V gene: TRBV5-1
clone size: NA
D gene: NA
J gene: TRBJ1-2

CDR3 DNA: TGTGCCAGCAGTTACCGGGACAGGGAAGTATCTGGCTACACCTTC
CDR3 protein: CASSYRDREVSGYTF
V gene: TRBV6-5
clone size: NA
D gene: TRBD1
J gene: TRBJ1-2

CDR3 DNA: TGCAGCGTTGAGGGGGGGGTGAACACTGAAGCTTTCTTT
CDR3 protein: CSVEGGVNTEAFF
V gene: TRBV29-1
clone size: NA
D gene: NA
J gene: TRBJ1-1

CDR3 DNA: TGTGCCAGCAGCTCAACAGGGGGCGTTAATTCACCCCTCCACTTT
CDR3 protein: CASSSTGGVNSPLHF
V gene: TRBV5-6
clone size: NA
D gene: TRBD1
J gene: TRBJ1-6

CDR3 DNA: TGTGCCAGCAGCCAAGATTCGGGACAGACCTACGAGCAGTACTTC
CDR3 protein: CASSQDSGQTYEQYF
V gene: TRBV4-2
clone size: NA
D gene: TRBD1
J gene: TRBJ2-7

CDR3 DNA: TGTGCCAGCAGTTTATCCGGGACAGGGTCTGGAAACACCATATATTTT
CDR3 protein: CASSLSGTGSGNTIYF
V gene: TRBV27
clone size: NA
D gene: TRBD1
J gene: TRBJ1-3

CDR3 DNA: TGTGCCAGCAGGGGTCAAAAGGACAGGGCACACACAGATACGCAGTATTTT
CDR3 protein: CASRGQKDRAHTDTQYF
V gene: TRBV5-6
clone size: NA
D gene: TRBD1
J gene: TRBJ2-3

CDR3 DNA: TGTGCCATCAGAGCTCAGGGTACCACGGAGACCCAGTACTTC
CDR3 protein: CAIRAQGTTETQYF
V gene: TRBV10-3
clone size: NA
D gene: NA
J gene: TRBJ2-5

CDR3 DNA: TGTGCCAGCAGCCAAGTGCTACAGGGCCTAGCTAACTATGGCTACACCTTC
CDR3 protein: CASSQVLQGLANYGYTF
V gene: TRBV4-2
clone size: NA
D gene: NA
J gene: TRBJ1-2

CDR3 DNA: TGTGCCAGCAGCACTCACCCGGGACAGGGGCTCAATCAGCCCCAGCATTTT
CDR3 protein: CASSTHPGQGLNQPQHF
V gene: TRBV21-1
clone size: NA
D gene: NA
J gene: TRBJ1-5

CDR3 DNA: TGCGCCAGCAGCTTGGTGGGGGGAGGCACTGGAAACACCATATATTTT
CDR3 protein: CASSLVGGGTGNTIYF
V gene: TRBV5-1
clone size: once
D gene: NA
J gene: TRBJ1-3

CDR3 DNA: TGTGCCAGTAGTACGGACTACCTTACCTACGAGCAGTACTTC
CDR3 protein: CASSTDYLTYEQYF
V gene: TRBV19
clone size: NA
D gene: NA
J gene: TRBJ2-7

CDR3 DNA: TGTGCCAGCAGCCAGGGACTAGCGGGATACTACAATGAGCAGTTCTTC
CDR3 protein: CASSQGLAGYYNEQFF
V gene: TRBV7-6
clone size: NA
D gene: TRBD2
J gene: TRBJ2-1

CDR3 DNA: TGTGCCACCAAAGGCGGGAGTGGGCAAGAGACCCAGTACTTC
CDR3 protein: CATKGGSGQETQYF
V gene: TRBV10-3
clone size: NA
D gene: TRBD2
J gene: TRBJ2-5

CDR3 DNA: TGTGCCAGTAGTATAGAAAGCGCAGGGGGCAGGGATGAGCAGTTCTTC
CDR3 protein: CASSIESAGGRDEQFF
V gene: TRBV19
clone size: few
D gene: TRBD1
J gene: TRBJ2-1

CDR3 DNA: TGTGCCAGCAGCTTACGTTATGGGACAGGGGATAATTCACCCCTCCACTTT
CDR3 protein: CASSLRYGTGDNSPLHF
V gene: TRBV7-8
clone size: NA
D gene: TRBD1
J gene: TRBJ1-6

CDR3 DNA: TGTGCCAGCACTCCCCAGGGCACAGATACGCAGTATTTT
CDR3 protein: CASTPQGTDTQYF
V gene: TRBV28
clone size: NA
D gene: NA
J gene: TRBJ2-3

CDR3 DNA: TGCAGCGTTGGCCTTTGGGTTTTGAGCGGGGAACGGCAAGAGACCCAGTACTTC
CDR3 protein: CSVGLWVLSGERQETQYF
V gene: TRBV29-1
clone size: NA
D gene: TRBD2
J gene: TRBJ2-5

CDR3 DNA: TGTGCCAGCAGCCAAGTGGCGGGGAACGTCATAGACAATGAGCAGTTCTTC
CDR3 protein: CASSQVAGNVIDNEQFF
V gene: TRBV3-1/TRBV3-2
clone size: NA
D gene: NA
J gene: TRBJ2-1

CDR3 DNA: TGTGCCAGCAGCAACGCAAGGACTAGCCAAGAGACCCAGTACTTC
CDR3 protein: CASSNARTSQETQYF
V gene: TRBV7-2
clone size: NA
D gene: TRBD2
J gene: TRBJ2-5

CDR3 DNA: TGTGCCAGCAAGCAGGGCAGTCAGCCCCAGCATTTT
CDR3 protein: CASKQGSQPQHF
V gene: TRBV28
clone size: few
D gene: NA
J gene: TRBJ1-5

CDR3 DNA: TGTGCCAGCAGCCCCCGCTTAAAAGGTTTCGGGGTTTTTGATACGCAGTATTTT
CDR3 protein: CASSPRLKGFGVFDTQYF
V gene: TRBV3-1/TRBV3-2
clone size: NA
D gene: NA
J gene: TRBJ2-3

CDR3 DNA: TGTGCCAGCAGCACTCGGACAGGGCAGGTCCCCCTCCACTTT
CDR3 protein: CASSTRTGQVPLHF
V gene: TRBV11-2
clone size: NA
D gene: TRBD1
J gene: TRBJ1-6